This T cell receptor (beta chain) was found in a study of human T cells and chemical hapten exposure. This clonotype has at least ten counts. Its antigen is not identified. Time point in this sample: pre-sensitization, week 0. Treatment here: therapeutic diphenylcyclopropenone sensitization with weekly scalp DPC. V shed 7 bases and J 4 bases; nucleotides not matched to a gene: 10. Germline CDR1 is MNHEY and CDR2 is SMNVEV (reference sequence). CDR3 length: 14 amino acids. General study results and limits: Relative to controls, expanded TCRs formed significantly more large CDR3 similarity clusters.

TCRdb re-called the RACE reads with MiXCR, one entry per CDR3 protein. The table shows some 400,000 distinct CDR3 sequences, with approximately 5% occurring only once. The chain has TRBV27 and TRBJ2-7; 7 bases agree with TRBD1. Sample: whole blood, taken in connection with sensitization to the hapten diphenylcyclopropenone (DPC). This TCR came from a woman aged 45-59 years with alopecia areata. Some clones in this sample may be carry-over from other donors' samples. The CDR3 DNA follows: TGTGCCAGCAAGGCGGCAGGGGGTGGGTACGAGCAGTACTTC. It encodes CASKAAGGGYEQYF.